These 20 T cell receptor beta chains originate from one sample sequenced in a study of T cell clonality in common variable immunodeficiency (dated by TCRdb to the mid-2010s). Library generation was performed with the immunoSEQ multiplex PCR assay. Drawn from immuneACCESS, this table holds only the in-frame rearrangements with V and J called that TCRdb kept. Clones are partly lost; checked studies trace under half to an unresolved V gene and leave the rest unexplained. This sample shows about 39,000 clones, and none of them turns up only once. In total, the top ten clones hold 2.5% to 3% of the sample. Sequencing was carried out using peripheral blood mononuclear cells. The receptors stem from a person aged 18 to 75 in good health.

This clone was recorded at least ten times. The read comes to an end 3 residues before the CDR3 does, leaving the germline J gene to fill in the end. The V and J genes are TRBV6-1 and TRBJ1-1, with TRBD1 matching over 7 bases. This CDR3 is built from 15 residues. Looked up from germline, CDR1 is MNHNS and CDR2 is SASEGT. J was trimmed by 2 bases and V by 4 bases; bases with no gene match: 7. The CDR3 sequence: CASSGTGTDNTEAFF. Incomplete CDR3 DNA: TGTGCCAGCAGTGGGACCGGGACAGACAACACTGAA.

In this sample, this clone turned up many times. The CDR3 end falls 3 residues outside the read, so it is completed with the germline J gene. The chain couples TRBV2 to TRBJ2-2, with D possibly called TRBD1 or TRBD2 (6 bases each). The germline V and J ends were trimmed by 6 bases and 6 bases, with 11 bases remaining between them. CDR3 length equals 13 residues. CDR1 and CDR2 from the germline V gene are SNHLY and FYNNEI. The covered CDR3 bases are TGTGCCAGCAGACAGGGAGGTTCCGGGGAG. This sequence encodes CASRQGGSGE. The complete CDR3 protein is CASRQGGSGELFF.

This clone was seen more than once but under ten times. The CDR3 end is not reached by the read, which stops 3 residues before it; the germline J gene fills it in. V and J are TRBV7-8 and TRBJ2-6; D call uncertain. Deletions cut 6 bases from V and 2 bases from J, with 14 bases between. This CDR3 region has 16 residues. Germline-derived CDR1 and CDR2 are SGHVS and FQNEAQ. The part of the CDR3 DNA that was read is TGTGCCAGCAGTCCCCAGGTGGCTACTGGGGCCAACGTC. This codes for CASSPQVATGANV. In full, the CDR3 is CASSPQVATGANVLTF.

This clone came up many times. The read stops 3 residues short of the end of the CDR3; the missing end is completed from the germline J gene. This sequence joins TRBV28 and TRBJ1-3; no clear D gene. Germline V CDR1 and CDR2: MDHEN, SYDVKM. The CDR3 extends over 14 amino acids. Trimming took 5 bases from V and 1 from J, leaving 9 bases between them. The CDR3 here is CASSPSRSGNTIYF. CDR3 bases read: TGTGCCAGCAGTCCCTCAAGGTCTGGAAACACC.

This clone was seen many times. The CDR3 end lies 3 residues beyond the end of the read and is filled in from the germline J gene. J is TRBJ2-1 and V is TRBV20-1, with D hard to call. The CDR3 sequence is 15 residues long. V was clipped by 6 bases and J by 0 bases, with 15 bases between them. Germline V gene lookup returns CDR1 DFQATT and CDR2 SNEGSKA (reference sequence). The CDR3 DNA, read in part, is TGCAGTGCCCCCGACTTGGCGAGCTCCTACAATGAG. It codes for CSAPDLASSYNE. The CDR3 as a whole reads CSAPDLASSYNEQFF.

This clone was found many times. CDR3: CASSPLSSGSPYEQFF. The part of the CDR3 DNA that was read is TGTGCCAGCAGTCCCCTCTCTAGCGGGAGTCCATATGAG. This chain links TRBV12-3 or TRBV12-4 with TRBJ2-1, with 10 positions matching TRBD2. The read finishes 3 residues shy of the CDR3 end, and the germline J gene is used to complete it. V was pared by 5 bases and J by 8 bases, with 12 bases of the junction left unmatched. The CDR3 is 16 amino acids.

The CDR3 DNA, read in part, is TGCGCCAGCAGCTTGCGGGGGGTAGCGGTTGCCGGAAACACC. Its protein product is CASSLRGVAVAGNT. The entire CDR3 protein reads CASSLRGVAVAGNTIYF. This chain uses TRBV5-1 with TRBJ1-3, with D tentatively TRBD1 (5 bases). With the read ending 3 residues before the CDR3 end, the germline J gene is used to fill in that end. There are 17 residues in the CDR3. Germline V gene lookup returns CDR1 SGHRS and CDR2 YFSETQ. The V end lost 1 base, the J end lost 4 bases, and 18 bases lay between the germline ends.

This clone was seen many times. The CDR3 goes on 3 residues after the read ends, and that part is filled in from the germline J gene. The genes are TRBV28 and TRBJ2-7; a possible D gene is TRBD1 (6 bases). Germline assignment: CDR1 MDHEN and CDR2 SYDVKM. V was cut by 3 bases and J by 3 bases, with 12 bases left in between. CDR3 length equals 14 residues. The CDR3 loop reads CASSFVGQIYEQYF. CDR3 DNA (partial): TGTGCCAGCAGTTTCGTAGGACAGATCTACGAG.

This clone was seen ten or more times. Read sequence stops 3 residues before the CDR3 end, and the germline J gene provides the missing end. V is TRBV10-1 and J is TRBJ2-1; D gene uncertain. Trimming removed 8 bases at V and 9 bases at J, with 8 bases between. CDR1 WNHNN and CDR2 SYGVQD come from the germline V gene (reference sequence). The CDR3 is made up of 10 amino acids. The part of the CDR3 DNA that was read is TGCGCCAGCCGTTCTTGTGAG. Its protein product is CASRSCE. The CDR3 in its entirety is CASRSCEQFF.

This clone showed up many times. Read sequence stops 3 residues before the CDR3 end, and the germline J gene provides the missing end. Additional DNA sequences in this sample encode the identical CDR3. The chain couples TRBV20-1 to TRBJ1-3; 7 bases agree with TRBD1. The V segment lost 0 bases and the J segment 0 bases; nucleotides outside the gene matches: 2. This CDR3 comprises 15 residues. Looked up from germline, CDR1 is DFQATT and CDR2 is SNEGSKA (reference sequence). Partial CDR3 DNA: TGCAGTGCTAGAGATTACAGGGGCTCTGGAAACACC. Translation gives CSARDYRGSGNT. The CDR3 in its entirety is CSARDYRGSGNTIYF.

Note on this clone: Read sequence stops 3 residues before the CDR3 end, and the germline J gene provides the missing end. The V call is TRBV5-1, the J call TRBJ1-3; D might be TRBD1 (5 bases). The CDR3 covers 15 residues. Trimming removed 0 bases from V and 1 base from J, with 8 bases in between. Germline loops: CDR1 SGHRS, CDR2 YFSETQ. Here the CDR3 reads CASSLAPGSGNTIYF. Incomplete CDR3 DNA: TGCGCCAGCAGCTTGGCACCAGGGTCTGGAAACACC.

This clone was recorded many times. The sequenced CDR3 bases are TGTGCCAGTAGTATAGTTCAAGGACAGGGAAAGGAATCGAAA. This encodes CASSIVQGQGKESK. The full CDR3 protein reads CASSIVQGQGKESKAFF. The rearrangement joins TRBV19 to TRBJ1-1, with 8 bases identical to TRBD1. Read sequence stops 3 residues before the CDR3 end, and the germline J gene provides the missing end. This CDR3 has 17 residues. Germline V CDR1 and CDR2: LNHDA, SQIVND (reference sequence).

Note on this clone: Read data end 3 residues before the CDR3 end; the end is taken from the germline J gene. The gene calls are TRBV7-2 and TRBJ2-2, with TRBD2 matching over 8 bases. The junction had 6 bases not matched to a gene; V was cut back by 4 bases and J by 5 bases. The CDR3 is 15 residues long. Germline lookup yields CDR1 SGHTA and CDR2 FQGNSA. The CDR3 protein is CASSYKREPTGELFF. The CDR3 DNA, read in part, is TGTGCCAGCAGCTATAAGCGGGAGCCTACCGGGGAG. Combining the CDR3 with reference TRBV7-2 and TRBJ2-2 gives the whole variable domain GAGVSQSPSNKVTEKGKDVELRCDPISGHTALYWYRQSLGQGLEFLIYFQGNSAPDKSGLPSDRFSAERTGGSVSTLTIQRTQQEDSAVYLCASSYKREPTGELFFGEGSRLTVL.

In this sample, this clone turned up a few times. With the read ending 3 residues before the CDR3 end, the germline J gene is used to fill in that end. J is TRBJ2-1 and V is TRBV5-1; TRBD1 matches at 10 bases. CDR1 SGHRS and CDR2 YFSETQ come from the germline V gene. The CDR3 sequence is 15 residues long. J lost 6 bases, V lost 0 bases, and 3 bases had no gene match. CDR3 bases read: TGCGCCAGCAGCTTGGGCGGGACAGGGGCCAATGAG. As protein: CASSLGGTGANE. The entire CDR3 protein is CASSLGGTGANEQFF.

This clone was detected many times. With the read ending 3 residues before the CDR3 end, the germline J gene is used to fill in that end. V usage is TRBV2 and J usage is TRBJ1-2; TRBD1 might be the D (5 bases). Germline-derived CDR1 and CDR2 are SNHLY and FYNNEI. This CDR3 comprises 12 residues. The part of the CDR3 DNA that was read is TGTGCCAGCAGTCGTCAGGGTACCGGC. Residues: CASSRQGTG. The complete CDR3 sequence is CASSRQGTGYTF.

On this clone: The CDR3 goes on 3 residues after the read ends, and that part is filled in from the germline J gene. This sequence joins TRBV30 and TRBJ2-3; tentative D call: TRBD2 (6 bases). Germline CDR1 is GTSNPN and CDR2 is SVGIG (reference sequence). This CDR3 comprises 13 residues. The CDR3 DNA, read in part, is TGTGCCTGGAGCGGGACTTCTAAAGAGACG. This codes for CAWSGTSKET. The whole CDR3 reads CAWSGTSKETQYF.

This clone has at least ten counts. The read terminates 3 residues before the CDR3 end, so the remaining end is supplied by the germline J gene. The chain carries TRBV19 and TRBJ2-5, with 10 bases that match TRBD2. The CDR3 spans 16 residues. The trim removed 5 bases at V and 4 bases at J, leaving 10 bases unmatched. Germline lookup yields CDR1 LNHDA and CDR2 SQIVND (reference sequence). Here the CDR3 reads CASSRLASGSRETQYF. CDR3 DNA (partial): TGTGCCAGTAGTCGTCTCGCTAGCGGGAGCCGAGAGACC.

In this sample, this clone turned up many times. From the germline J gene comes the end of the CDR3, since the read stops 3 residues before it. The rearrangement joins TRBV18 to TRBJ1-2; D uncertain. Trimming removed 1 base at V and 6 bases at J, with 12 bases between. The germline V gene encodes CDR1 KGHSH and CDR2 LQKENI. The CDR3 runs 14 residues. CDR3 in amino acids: CASSPLRVTNGYTF. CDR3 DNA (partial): TGTGCCAGCTCACCACTAAGGGTTACAAATGGC.

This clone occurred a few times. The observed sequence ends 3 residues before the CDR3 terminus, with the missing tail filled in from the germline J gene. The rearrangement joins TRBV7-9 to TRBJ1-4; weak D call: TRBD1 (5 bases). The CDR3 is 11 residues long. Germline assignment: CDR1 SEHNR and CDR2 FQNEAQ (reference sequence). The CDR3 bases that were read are TGTTCCGCGGGGGAGGCCAACGTA. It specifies CSAGEANV. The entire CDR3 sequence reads CSAGEANVLFF.

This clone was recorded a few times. The chain's CDR3 is CASSPGTGRDAFF. The CDR3 bases that were read are TGTGCCAGTAGTCCCGGGACAGGGAGGGAC. The chain is built from TRBV19 and TRBJ1-1; TRBD1 matches 9 bases. Sequencing ends 3 residues short of the CDR3 end; the germline J gene provides the rest. The CDR3 length is 13 residues. Germline lookup yields CDR1 LNHDA and CDR2 SQIVND (reference sequence).